These 26 T cell receptor beta chains originate from one sample sequenced in a study of vaccination effects on CD4 cells after COVID-19. Sequencing was performed with immunoSEQ multiplex PCR; in TCRdb, only in-frame clones are kept and a portion is missing. The table shows 70,000 or so clones, with roughly 79% occurring only once. ViraFEST used viral peptide pools to expand antigen-specific CD4+ T cells before sequencing. Having been cultured for around ten days, the cells underwent CD4+ T cell isolation. None of the vaccinated had previously contracted SARS-CoV-2, and their nucleocapsid antibodies tested negative. No antigens are known for them. The sequences come from CD4+ T cells from PBMCs cultured with SARS-CoV-2 spike peptides, collected before COVID-19 vaccination. These TCRs come from a human donor who received a COVID-19 vaccine.

This chain links TRBV2 with TRBJ1-1; no clear D gene. The CDR3 is 15 residues long. Germline V gene sequence: CDR1 SNHLY, CDR2 FYNNEI. V lost 6 bases, J lost 0 bases, and 14 bases lay in between. The CDR3 here is CASRTPGTVNTEAFF. CDR3 in DNA: TGTGCCAGCAGGACCCCAGGAACCGTGAACACTGAAGCTTTCTTT.

The chain carries TRBV24-1 and TRBJ2-1, with 11 bases aligning to TRBD2. The J segment lost 0 bases and the V segment lost 4 bases, leaving 7 bases of the junction unmatched. This CDR3 spans 18 amino acids. Germline V gene lookup returns CDR1 KGHDR and CDR2 SFDVKD. CDR3 sequence (DNA): TGTGCCACCAGTGAAACTAGCGGGGGCCGGAGCTCCTACAATGAGCAGTTCTTC. It codes for CATSETSGGRSSYNEQFF.

This clone was detected only a few times. This chain links TRBV10-3 with TRBJ2-2, with TRBD1 identical over 9 bases. Germline V gives CDR1 ENHRY, CDR2 SYGVKD. CDR3 length equals 15 residues. The J segment lost 6 bases and the V segment lost 5 bases, leaving 7 bases of the junction unmatched. The CDR3 region has the DNA TGTGCCATCAGTCCGGGACAGGGTTTATCCGGGGAGCTGTTTTTT. This translates into CAISPGQGLSGELFF.

The sample holds a few counts of this clone. The chain has TRBV4-1 and TRBJ1-4, with D unclear. The CDR3 spans 14 residues. Looked up from germline, CDR1 is MGHRA and CDR2 is YSYEKL. V lost 4 bases, J lost 4 bases, and 10 bases lay in between. CDR3: CASSRPGFNEKLFF. The CDR3 coding sequence is TGCGCCAGCAGCCGTCCCGGCTTTAATGAAAAACTGTTTTTT.

The genes are TRBV6-5 and TRBJ1-2; possible D gene TRBD1, 5 bases. V was cut by 7 bases and J by 1 base, with 10 bases left in between. This CDR3 contains 13 residues. Germline V CDR1 and CDR2: MNHEY, SVGAGI. The CDR3 nucleotides are TGTGCCAGCACAACAGGACGTAACTATGGCTACACCTTC. The encoded protein is CASTTGRNYGYTF.

The V gene is TRBV6-1, the J gene TRBJ2-7; 7 bases map to TRBD2. V shed 4 bases, J shed 4 bases, and the junction held 7 bases outside the gene matches. The CDR3 has 14 amino acids. From germline, CDR1 is MNHNS and CDR2 SASEGT. CDR3: CASSGAGGGYEQYV. CDR3 in DNA: TGTGCCAGCAGTGGAGCAGGCGGGGGATACGAGCAGTACGTC.

This rearrangement joins TRBV19 to TRBJ1-1, with 7 bases identical to TRBD1. V lost 3 bases and J lost 5; bases outside the gene matches: 3. From germline, CDR1 is LNHDA and CDR2 SQIVND (reference sequence). This CDR3 is 13 amino acids long. The CDR3: CASSIKGATEAFF. CDR3 coding DNA: TGTGCCAGTAGTATCAAGGGGGCAACTGAAGCTTTCTTT.

This rearrangement joins TRBV7-3 to TRBJ2-3; 7 bases align to TRBD2. The CDR3 contains 16 residues. Per the germline V gene, CDR1 is SGHTA and CDR2 is FQGTGA. With V trimmed by 3 bases and J by 6 bases, 12 bases remained unmatched. CDR3 region: CASSLRSGETSDTQYF. The DNA for the CDR3 is TGTGCCAGCAGCTTGAGAAGCGGGGAAACCAGCGATACGCAGTATTTT.

V and J are TRBV5-1 and TRBJ2-3; D perhaps matches TRBD2 (6 bases). The CDR3 consists of 16 residues. Germline CDR1 SGHRS, CDR2 YFSETQ. V was cut by 3 bases and J by 2 bases, with 16 bases left in between. CDR3 coding DNA: TGCGCCAGCAGCTCTGGGGTGCCTAGCGACACAGATACGCAGTATTTT. Amino acid sequence: CASSSGVPSDTDTQYF.

V and J are TRBV28 and TRBJ2-2, with D perhaps TRBD1 or TRBD2 (5 bases each). The CDR3 is made up of 18 amino acids. Germline V lookup: CDR1 MDHEN, CDR2 SYDVKM. V lost 10 bases and J 4 bases, leaving 28 bases between the germline ends. CDR3 bases: TGTGCCACCAAGGATTTCTGGTGGCAGGGAGAAACCACCGGGGAGCTGTTTTTT. This sequence encodes CATKDFWWQGETTGELFF.

V gene TRBV4-1 combines with J gene TRBJ1-2; TRBD1 matches at 7 bases. The length of the CDR3 is 14 residues. Germline CDR1 MGHRA, CDR2 YSYEKL. With V trimmed by 1 base and J by 5 bases, 4 bases remained unmatched. For the CDR3, the DNA is TGCGCCAGCAGCCAAGCCGGGACAGCTTATGGCTACACCTTC. Translation gives CASSQAGTAYGYTF.

This chain connects TRBV5-1 to TRBJ1-4; weak D call: TRBD1 (5 bases). V was cut by 3 bases and J by 5 bases, with 17 bases left in between. Germline values: CDR1 SGHRS, CDR2 YFSETQ. This CDR3 comprises 16 residues. Here the CDR3 reads CASSSTTGRPNEKLFF. CDR3 coding DNA: TGCGCCAGCAGCTCAACAACGGGACGACCAAATGAAAAACTGTTTTTT.

This clone has only a few counts. V usage is TRBV4-1 and J usage is TRBJ1-5, with 8 positions matching TRBD1. CDR1 and CDR2 (germline): MGHRA, YSYEKL. This CDR3 spans 15 amino acids. The V and J ends lost 1 base and 4 bases, in that order; junction bases with no gene match: 3. The CDR3 is CASSQVDRGNQPQHF. The CDR3 DNA follows: TGCGCCAGCAGCCAAGTAGACAGGGGTAATCAGCCCCAGCATTTT.

This chain links TRBV18 with TRBJ1-4; 8 bases map to TRBD1. The CDR3 covers 15 residues. V gave up 3 bases and J gave up 11 bases; unmatched junction bases: 11. Germline values: CDR1 KGHSH, CDR2 LQKENI. In DNA form, the CDR3 reads TGTGCCAGCTCACCCTTTGGGACAGGCCCTGCGAAACTGTTTTTT. It translates to CASSPFGTGPAKLFF.

This clone appeared a single time. The J gene is TRBJ2-3, the V gene TRBV19; 7 nucleotides agree with TRBD1. Germline CDR1 and CDR2: LNHDA and SQIVND (reference sequence). This CDR3 region has 15 residues. V lost 5 bases, J lost 0 bases, and 5 bases stayed unmatched. The CDR3 DNA is TGTGCCAGTAGTTTAGGACAGGTTAGCACAGATACGCAGTATTTT. It specifies CASSLGQVSTDTQYF. The variable domain in full, completed from reference TRBV19 and TRBJ2-3, reads DGGITQSPKYLFRKEGQNVTLSCEQNLNHDAMYWYRQDPGQGLRLIYYSQIVNDFQKGDIAEGYSVSREKKESFPLTVTSAQKNPTAFYLCASSLGQVSTDTQYFGPGTRLTVL.

This clone was counted once. CDR3 coding DNA: TGTGCCAGCAGCTCGGGACTAGCGGGGTTCACAGATACGCAGTATTTT. It yields the protein CASSSGLAGFTDTQYF. The chain carries TRBV7-2 and TRBJ2-3; 13 nucleotides align to TRBD2. Germline values: CDR1 SGHTA, CDR2 FQGNSA. The CDR3 has 16 amino acids. Trimming at V came to 4 bases and at J to 2 bases, leaving 3 bases not matched to a gene. The whole variable domain, filled in from reference TRBV7-2 and TRBJ2-3, reads GAGVSQSPSNKVTEKGKDVELRCDPISGHTALYWYRQSLGQGLEFLIYFQGNSAPDKSGLPSDRFSAERTGGSVSTLTIQRTQQEDSAVYLCASSSGLAGFTDTQYFGPGTRLTVL.

This chain connects TRBV7-3 to TRBJ2-1; TRBD2 matches 8 bases. This CDR3 has 15 amino acids. Unmatched junction bases numbered 7, after V lost 1 base and J lost 8 bases. CDR1 and CDR2 (germline): SGHTA, FQGTGA. The CDR3 sequence: CASSLMSGGAYEQFF. The DNA of the CDR3 is TGTGCCAGCAGCTTAATGAGCGGGGGCGCTTATGAGCAGTTCTTC.

The J gene is TRBJ1-6, the V gene TRBV7-2; D unresolved. The length of the CDR3 is 15 residues. CDR1 is SGHTA, CDR2 FQGNSA, per germline. V gave up 1 base and J gave up 0 bases, with 4 bases separating them. The CDR3 nucleotides read TGTGCCAGCAGCTTAGATCGCTCCTATAATTCACCCCTCCACTTT. Protein sequence: CASSLDRSYNSPLHF.

This clone was seen just once. CDR3 region: CASSLAGQTTDTQYF. The CDR3 bases are TGTGCCAGCAGCTTAGCGGGACAGACCACAGATACGCAGTATTTT. The rearrangement links TRBV7-9 to TRBJ2-3; TRBD1 matches 7 bases. CDR3 length equals 15 residues. V was clipped by 0 bases and J by 2 bases; unmatched bases: 2. Germline CDR1 reads SEHNR; CDR2 reads FQNEAQ (reference sequence).

The chain couples TRBV4-1 to TRBJ1-2, with D maybe TRBD1 (5 bases). V lost 1 base and J lost 2, with 11 bases in between. Germline assignment: CDR1 MGHRA and CDR2 YSYEKL. The CDR3 is 15 residues long. The CDR3 protein is CASSQVGGTNYGYTF. The CDR3 DNA reads as TGCGCCAGCAGCCAAGTCGGCGGGACCAACTATGGCTACACCTTC.

The gene calls are TRBV10-3 and TRBJ2-1; D may be TRBD1 or TRBD2 (6 bases each). The V gene lost 7 bases and the J gene lost 5 bases, with 18 bases spanning the gap. The CDR3 runs to 15 residues. CDR1 ENHRY and CDR2 SYGVKD come from the germline V gene. The CDR3 region is CAINGGSLNNNEQFF. The CDR3 DNA sequence: TGTGCCATCAACGGGGGCTCGTTAAATAACAATGAGCAGTTCTTC.

The chain links TRBV14 to TRBJ2-5, with D unclear. The germline CDR1 and CDR2 sequences are SGHDN and FVKESK. Trimming shortened V by 5 bases and J by 2 bases, and 9 bases separated the two germline ends. The CDR3 sequence is 13 residues long. The CDR3 region is CASSSRIQETQYF. For the CDR3, the DNA is TGTGCCAGCAGCTCTCGCATACAAGAGACCCAGTACTTC.

V gene TRBV7-3 combines with J gene TRBJ2-3; D is undetermined. Germline V gene sequence: CDR1 SGHTA, CDR2 FQGTGA. The CDR3 runs to 13 residues. V gave up 5 bases and J gave up 3 bases, with 9 bases separating them. The CDR3 reads CASSHRTTDTQYF. DNA of the CDR3: TGTGCCAGCAGCCACCGGACGACAGATACGCAGTATTTT.

This chain joins TRBV11-2 and TRBJ2-7; D gene ambiguous. The germline CDR1 and CDR2 sequences are SGHAT and FQNNGV. This CDR3 contains 14 residues. The V and J ends lost 5 bases and 7 bases respectively, with 18 bases between them. CDR3 bases: TGTGCCAGCAGCCCCCTTGACTCGTCGTGGGAGCAGTACGTC. Its protein product is CASSPLDSSWEQYV.

This clone has a handful of counts. This chain joins TRBV19 and TRBJ1-1; D is undetermined. Per germline, CDR1 LNHDA and CDR2 SQIVND (reference sequence). This CDR3 contains 13 residues. Trimming removed 6 bases at V and 5 bases at J, with 13 bases between. The CDR3 region has the DNA TGTGCCAGTAGCCTCACCCGTCAGACTGAAGCTTTCTTT. Amino acids: CASSLTRQTEAFF.

The chain links TRBV6-6 to TRBJ2-5, with 14 bases lining up with TRBD2. Germline V CDR1 and CDR2: MNHNY, SVGAGI (reference sequence). After removal of 5 bases from V and 4 bases from J, the junction contained 6 bases not matched to a gene. The CDR3 length is 16 residues. Here the CDR3 reads CASSKPTSGGAETQYF. As DNA, the CDR3 is TGTGCCAGCAGTAAACCGACTAGCGGGGGGGCAGAGACCCAGTACTTC.